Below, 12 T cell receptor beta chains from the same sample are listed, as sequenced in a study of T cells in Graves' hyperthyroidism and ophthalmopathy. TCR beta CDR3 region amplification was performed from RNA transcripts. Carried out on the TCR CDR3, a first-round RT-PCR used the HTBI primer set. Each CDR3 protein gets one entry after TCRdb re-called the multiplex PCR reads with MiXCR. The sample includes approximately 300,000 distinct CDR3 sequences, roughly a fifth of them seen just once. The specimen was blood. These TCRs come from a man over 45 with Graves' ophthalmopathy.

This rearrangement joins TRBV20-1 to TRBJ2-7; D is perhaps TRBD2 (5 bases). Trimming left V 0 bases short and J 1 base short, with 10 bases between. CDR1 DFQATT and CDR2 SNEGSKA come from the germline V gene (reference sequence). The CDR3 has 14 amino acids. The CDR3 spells CSARDLRESYEQYF. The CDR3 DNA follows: TGCAGTGCTAGAGATCTGAGGGAATCCTACGAGCAGTACTTC.

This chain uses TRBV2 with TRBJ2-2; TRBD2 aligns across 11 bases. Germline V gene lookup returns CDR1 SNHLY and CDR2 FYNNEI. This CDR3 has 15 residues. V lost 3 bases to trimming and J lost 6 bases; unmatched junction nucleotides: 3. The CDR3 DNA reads TGTGCCAGCAGTGAGGCTAGCGGGAGGTCCGGGGAGCTGTTTTTT. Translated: CASSEASGRSGELFF.

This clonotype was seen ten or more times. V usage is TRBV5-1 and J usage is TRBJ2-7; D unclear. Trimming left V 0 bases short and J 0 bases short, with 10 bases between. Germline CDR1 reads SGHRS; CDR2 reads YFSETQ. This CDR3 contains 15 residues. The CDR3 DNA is TGCGCCAGCAGCTTGGAACAACGGAGCTCCTACGAGCAGTACTTC. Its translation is CASSLEQRSSYEQYF.

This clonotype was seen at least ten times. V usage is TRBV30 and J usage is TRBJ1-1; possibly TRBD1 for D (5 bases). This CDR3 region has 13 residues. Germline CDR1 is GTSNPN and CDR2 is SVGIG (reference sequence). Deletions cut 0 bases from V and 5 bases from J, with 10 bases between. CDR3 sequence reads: CAWSVGEGTEAFF. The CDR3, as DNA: TGTGCCTGGAGTGTAGGAGAGGGGACTGAAGCTTTCTTT.

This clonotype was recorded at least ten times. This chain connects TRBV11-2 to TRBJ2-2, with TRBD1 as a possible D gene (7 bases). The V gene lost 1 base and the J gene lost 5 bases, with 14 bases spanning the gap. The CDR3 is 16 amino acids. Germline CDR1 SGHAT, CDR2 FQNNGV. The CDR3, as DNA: TGTGCCAGCAGCTTAGGATGGAGGGGGCGAACCGGGGAGCTGTTTTTT. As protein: CASSLGWRGRTGELFF.

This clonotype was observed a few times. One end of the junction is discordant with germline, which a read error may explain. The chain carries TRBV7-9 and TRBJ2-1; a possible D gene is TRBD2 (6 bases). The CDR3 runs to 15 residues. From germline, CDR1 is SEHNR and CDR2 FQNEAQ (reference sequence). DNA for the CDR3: TGTGCCAGCAGCGTCCGGGACTCCAGCTACAATGAGCAGCTCTTC. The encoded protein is CASSVRDSSYNEQLF.

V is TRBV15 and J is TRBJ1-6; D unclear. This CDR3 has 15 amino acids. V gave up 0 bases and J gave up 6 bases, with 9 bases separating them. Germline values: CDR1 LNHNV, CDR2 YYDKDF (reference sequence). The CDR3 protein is CATSRDGQVNSPLHF. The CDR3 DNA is TGTGCCACCAGCAGAGATGGGCAGGTTAATTCACCCCTCCACTTT.

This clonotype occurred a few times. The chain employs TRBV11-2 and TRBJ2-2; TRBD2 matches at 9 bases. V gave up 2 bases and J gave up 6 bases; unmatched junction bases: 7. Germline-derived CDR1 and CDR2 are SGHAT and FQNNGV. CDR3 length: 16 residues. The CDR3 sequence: CASSLRLAGGSGELFF. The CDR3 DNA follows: TGTGCCAGCAGCTTACGGTTGGCGGGAGGGTCCGGGGAGCTGTTTTTT.

The CDR3 spells CASSQDLAGGGANEQFF. Written as DNA, the CDR3 is TGTGCCAGCAGCCAAGACCTAGCGGGAGGTGGGGCCAATGAGCAGTTCTTC. V is TRBV4-2 and J is TRBJ2-1; TRBD2 matches 11 bases. The ends lost 0 bases at V and 6 bases at J; junction bases unmatched: 7. The CDR3 contains 17 residues. Germline V gives CDR1 LGHNA, CDR2 YNFKEQ.

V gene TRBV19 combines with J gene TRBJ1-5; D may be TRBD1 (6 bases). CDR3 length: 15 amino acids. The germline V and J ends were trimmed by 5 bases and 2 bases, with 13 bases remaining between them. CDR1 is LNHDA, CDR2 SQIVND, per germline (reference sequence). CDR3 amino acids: CASSFGQLGNQPQHF. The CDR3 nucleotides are TGTGCCAGTAGTTTCGGACAGTTGGGCAATCAGCCCCAGCATTTT.

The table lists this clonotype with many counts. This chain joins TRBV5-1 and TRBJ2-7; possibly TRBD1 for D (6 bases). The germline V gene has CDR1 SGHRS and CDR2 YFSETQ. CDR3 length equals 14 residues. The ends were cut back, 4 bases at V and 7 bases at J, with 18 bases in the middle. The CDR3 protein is CASSQGQVTAEQYF. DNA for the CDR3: TGCGCCAGCAGCCAGGGACAAGTTACGGCAGAGCAGTACTTC.

The CDR3 DNA is TGCAGTGCTAGAGTGTCACAATATGGCTACACCTTC. Protein product: CSARVSQYGYTF. This sequence joins TRBV20-1 and TRBJ1-2; D unclear. Germline values: CDR1 DFQATT, CDR2 SNEGSKA (reference sequence). The V gene lost 1 base and the J gene lost 5 bases, with 8 bases spanning the gap. The CDR3 extends over 12 amino acids.